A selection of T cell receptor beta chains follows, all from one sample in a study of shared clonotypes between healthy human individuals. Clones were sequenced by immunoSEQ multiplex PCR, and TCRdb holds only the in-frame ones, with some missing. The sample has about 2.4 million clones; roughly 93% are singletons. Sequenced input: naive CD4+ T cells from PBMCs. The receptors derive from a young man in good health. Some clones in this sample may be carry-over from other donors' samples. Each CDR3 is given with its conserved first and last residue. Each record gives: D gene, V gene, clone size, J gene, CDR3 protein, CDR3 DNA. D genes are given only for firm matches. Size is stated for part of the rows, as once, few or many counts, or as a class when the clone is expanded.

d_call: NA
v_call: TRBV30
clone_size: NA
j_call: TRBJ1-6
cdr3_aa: CAWSQSSYNSPLHF
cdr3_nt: TGTGCCTGGAGTCAGAGCTCCTATAATTCACCCCTCCACTTT

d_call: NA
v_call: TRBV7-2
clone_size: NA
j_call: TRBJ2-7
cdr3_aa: CASRGGGGAPYEQYF
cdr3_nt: TGTGCCAGCAGGGGCGGAGGGGGAGCCCCCTACGAGCAGTACTTC

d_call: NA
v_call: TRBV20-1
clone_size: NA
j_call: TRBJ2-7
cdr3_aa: CSAWDPYEQYF
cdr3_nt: TGCAGTGCTTGGGACCCCTACGAGCAGTACTTC

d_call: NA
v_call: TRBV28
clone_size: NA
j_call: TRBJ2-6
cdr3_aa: CASSLFRGSGANVLTF
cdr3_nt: TGTGCCAGCAGTTTGTTCAGGGGCAGTGGGGCCAACGTCCTGACTTTC

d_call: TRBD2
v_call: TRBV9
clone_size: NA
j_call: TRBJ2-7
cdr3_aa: CASSVEERLAGGWGYEQYF
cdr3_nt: TGTGCCAGCAGCGTAGAGGAACGACTAGCGGGAGGGTGGGGTTACGAGCAGTACTTC

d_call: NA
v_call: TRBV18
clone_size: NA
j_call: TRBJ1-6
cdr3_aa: CASSAVANSPLHF
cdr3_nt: TGTGCCAGCTCAGCAGTCGCTAATTCACCCCTCCACTTT

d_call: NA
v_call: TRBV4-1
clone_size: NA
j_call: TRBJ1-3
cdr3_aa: CASSQTGTGLSGNTIYF
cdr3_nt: TGCGCCAGCAGCCAAACCGGAACAGGGTTGAGTGGAAACACCATATATTTT

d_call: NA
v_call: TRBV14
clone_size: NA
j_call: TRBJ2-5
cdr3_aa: CASSQVVTQYF
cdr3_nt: TGTGCCAGCAGCCAAGTAGTGACCCAGTACTTC

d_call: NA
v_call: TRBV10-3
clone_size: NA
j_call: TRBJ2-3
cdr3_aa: CAISESLAFTDTQYF
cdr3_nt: TGTGCCATCAGTGAGTCTTTAGCGTTCACAGATACGCAGTATTTT

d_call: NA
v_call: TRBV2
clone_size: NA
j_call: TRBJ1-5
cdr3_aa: CASSGESSDQPQHF
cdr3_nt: TGTGCCAGCAGTGGGGAGAGCAGCGATCAGCCCCAGCATTTT

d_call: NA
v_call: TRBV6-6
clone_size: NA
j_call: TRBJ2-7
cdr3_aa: CASSYVGPRVYEQYF
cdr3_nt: TGTGCCAGCAGTTATGTGGGACCTCGGGTCTACGAGCAGTACTTC

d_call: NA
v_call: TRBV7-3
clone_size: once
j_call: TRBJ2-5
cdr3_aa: CASSLSLKETQYF
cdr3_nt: TGTGCCAGCAGCTTATCGCTGAAAGAGACCCAGTACTTC

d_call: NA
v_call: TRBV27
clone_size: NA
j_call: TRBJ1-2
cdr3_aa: CASSLNFEGSYGYTF
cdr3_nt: TGTGCCAGCAGTTTAAATTTTGAGGGCAGCTATGGCTACACCTTC

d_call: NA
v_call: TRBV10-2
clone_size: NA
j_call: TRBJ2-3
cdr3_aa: CASSLSGVLPDTQYF
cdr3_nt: TGCGCCAGCAGTTTGTCTGGGGTGCTCCCAGATACGCAGTATTTT

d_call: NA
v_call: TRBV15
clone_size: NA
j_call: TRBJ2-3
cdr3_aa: CATSRSLLGARNTDTQYF
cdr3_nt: TGTGCCACCAGCAGGTCCCTCCTAGGCGCGCGGAACACAGATACGCAGTATTTT

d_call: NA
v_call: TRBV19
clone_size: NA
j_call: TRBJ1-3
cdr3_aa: CASGFLRNTIYF
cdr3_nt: TGTGCCAGTGGCTTCCTTAGGAACACCATATATTTT

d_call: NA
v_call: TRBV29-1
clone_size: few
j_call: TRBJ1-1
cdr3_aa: CSVRDLNTEAFF
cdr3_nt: TGCAGCGTGAGGGATCTGAACACTGAAGCTTTCTTT

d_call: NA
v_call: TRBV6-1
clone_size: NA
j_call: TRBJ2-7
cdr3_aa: CASSLQTGTWYEQYF
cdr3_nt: TGTGCCAGCAGCCTTCAGACCGGGACATGGTACGAGCAGTACTTC

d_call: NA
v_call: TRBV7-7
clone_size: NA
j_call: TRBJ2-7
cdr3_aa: CASSPAPGSSYEQYF
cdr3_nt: TGTGCCAGCAGCCCCGCTCCGGGGAGCTCCTACGAGCAGTACTTC

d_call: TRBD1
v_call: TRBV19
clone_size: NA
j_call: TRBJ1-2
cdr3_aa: CASRMTGVEDYGYTF
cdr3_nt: TGTGCCAGTAGGATGACAGGGGTTGAGGACTATGGCTACACCTTC

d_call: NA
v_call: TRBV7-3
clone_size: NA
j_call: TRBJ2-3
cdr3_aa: CASSFLGPPDTQYF
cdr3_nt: TGTGCCAGCAGCTTTTTGGGGCCCCCAGATACGCAGTATTTT

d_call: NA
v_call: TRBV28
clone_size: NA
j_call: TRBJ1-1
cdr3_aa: CASRQPGGQDTEAFF
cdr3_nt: TGTGCCAGCAGACAACCGGGGGGGCAGGACACTGAAGCTTTCTTT

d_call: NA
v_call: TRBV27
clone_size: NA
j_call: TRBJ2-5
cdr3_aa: CASSFGGSETQYF
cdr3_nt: TGTGCCAGCAGTTTCGGGGGATCCGAGACCCAGTACTTC

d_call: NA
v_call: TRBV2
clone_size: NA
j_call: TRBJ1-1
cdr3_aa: CASIGQRMNTEAFF
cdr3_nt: TGTGCCAGCATAGGGCAGCGGATGAACACTGAAGCTTTCTTT

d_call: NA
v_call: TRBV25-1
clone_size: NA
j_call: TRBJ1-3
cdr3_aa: CASSGSGRSGNTIYF
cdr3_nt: TGTGCCAGCAGTGGGTCAGGGAGGTCTGGAAACACCATATATTTT

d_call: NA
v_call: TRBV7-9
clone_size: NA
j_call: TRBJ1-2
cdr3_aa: CASSQGATADNYGYTF
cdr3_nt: TGTGCCAGCAGCCAAGGGGCAACAGCTGATAACTATGGCTACACCTTC

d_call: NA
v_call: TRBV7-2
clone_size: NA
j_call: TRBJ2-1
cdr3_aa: CASSLAGGNEQFF
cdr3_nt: TGTGCCAGCAGCTTAGCGGGGGGCAATGAGCAGTTCTTC

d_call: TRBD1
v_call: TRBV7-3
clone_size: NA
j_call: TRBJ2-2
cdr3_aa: CASSLLTPGQGRAGELFF
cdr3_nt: TGTGCCAGCAGCCTACTTACCCCGGGACAGGGTAGGGCCGGGGAGCTGTTTTTT

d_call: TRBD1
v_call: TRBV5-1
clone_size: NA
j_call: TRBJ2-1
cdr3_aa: CASGPGQGAFNEQFF
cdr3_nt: TGCGCCAGCGGACCGGGACAGGGGGCTTTCAATGAGCAGTTCTTC

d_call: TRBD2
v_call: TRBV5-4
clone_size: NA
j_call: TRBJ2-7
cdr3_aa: CASSSSGNSYEQYF
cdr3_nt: TGTGCCAGCAGCTCAAGCGGGAACTCCTACGAGCAGTACTTC

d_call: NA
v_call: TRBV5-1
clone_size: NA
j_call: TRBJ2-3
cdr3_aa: CASSLRIGTDTQYF
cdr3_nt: TGCGCCAGCAGCTTGCGGATCGGTACGGATACGCAGTATTTT

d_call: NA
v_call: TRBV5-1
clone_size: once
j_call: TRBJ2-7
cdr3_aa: CASSQGRSLSSSYEQYF
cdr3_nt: TGCGCCAGCAGTCAGGGACGAAGCCTTTCTAGCTCCTACGAGCAGTACTTC

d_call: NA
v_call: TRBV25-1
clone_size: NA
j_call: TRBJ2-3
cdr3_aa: CASSGTGRSDTQYF
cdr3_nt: TGTGCCAGCAGTGGCACAGGGCGATCAGATACGCAGTATTTT

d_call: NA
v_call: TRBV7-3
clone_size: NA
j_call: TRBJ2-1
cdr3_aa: CASSLGTNEQFF
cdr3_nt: TGTGCCAGCAGCTTAGGAACGAATGAGCAGTTCTTC

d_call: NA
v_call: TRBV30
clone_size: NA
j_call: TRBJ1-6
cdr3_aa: CAWSVSVLHSPLHF
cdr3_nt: TGTGCCTGGAGTGTATCAGTATTACATTCACCCCTCCACTTT

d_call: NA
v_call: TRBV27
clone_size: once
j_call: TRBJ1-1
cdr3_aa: CASSLSVTNRFQAFF
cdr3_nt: TGTGCCAGCAGTTTATCCGTTACTAACAGGTTTCAAGCTTTCTTT

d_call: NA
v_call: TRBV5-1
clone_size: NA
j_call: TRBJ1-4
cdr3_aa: CANPPGPFHLFATNEKLFF
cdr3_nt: TGCGCCAACCCCCCAGGACCGTTCCACCTCTTTGCAACTAATGAAAAACTGTTTTTT

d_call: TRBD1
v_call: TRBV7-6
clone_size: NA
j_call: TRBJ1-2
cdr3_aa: CASSLAQGTVAQGGYTF
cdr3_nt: TGTGCCAGCAGCTTAGCGCAGGGGACAGTTGCCCAGGGTGGCTACACCTTC

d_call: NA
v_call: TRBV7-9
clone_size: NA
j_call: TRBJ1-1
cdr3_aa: CASSTQGGTEAFF
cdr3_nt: TGCGCCAGCAGCACACAAGGGGGCACTGAAGCTTTCTTT

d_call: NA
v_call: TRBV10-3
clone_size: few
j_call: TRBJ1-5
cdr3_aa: CAISGVNQPQHF
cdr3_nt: TGTGCCATCAGTGGGGTCAATCAGCCCCAGCATTTT

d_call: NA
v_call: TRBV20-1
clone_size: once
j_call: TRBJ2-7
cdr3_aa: CSARRVHEQYF
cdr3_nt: TGCAGTGCTCGCAGGGTCCACGAGCAGTACTTC

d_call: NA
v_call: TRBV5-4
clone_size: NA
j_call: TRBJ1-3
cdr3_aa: CASSLRGEGNTIYF
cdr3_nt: TGTGCCAGCAGCTTGAGGGGCGAAGGAAACACCATATATTTT

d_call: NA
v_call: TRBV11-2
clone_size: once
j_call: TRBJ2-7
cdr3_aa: CASSPTWVHEQYF
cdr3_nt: TGTGCCAGCAGCCCCACATGGGTACACGAGCAGTACTTC

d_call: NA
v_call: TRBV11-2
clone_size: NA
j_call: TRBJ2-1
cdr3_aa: CASGRAIYYNEQFF
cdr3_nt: TGTGCCAGCGGCCGGGCAATCTACTACAATGAGCAGTTCTTC

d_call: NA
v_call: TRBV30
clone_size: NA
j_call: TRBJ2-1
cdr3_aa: CAWAATPRLKFF
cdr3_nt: TGTGCCTGGGCGGCCACCCCTAGATTGAAGTTCTTC

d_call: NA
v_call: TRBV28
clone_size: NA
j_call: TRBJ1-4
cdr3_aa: CASSTTDGAGGEKLFF
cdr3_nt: TGTGCCAGCAGCACCACCGACGGGGCGGGCGGTGAAAAACTGTTTTTT

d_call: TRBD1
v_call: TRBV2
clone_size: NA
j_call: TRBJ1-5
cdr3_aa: CASSDRGLSNQPQHF
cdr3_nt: TGTGCCAGCAGCGACAGGGGGCTCAGCAATCAGCCCCAGCATTTT

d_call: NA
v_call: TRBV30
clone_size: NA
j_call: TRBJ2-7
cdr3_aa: CAWTASAYEQYF
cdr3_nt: TGTGCCTGGACCGCCTCGGCCTACGAGCAGTACTTC

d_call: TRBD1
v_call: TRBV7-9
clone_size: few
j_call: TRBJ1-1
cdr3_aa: CASSRDRGTEAFF
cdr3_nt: TGTGCCAGCAGCCGGGACAGGGGGACTGAAGCTTTCTTT

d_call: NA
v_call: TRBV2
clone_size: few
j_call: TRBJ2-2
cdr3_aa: CASSVYVGELFF
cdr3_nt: TGTGCCAGCAGTGTTTATGTCGGGGAGCTGTTTTTT

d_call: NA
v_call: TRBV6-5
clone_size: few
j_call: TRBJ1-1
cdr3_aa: CASSLSQGTEAFF
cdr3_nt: TGTGCCAGCAGTCTATCCCAGGGGACTGAAGCTTTCTTT

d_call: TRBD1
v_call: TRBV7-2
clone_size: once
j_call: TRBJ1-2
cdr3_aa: CASSKTGQGLIGYTF
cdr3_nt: TGTGCCAGCAGCAAAACGGGACAGGGATTAATTGGCTACACCTTC

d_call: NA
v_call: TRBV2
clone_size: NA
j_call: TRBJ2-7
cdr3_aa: CASRYRVSRLEQYF
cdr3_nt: TGTGCCAGCAGGTACAGGGTCAGTCGACTCGAGCAGTACTTC

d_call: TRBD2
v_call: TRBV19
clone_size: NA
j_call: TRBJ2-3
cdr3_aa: CASGKLAGGLADTQYF
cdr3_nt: TGTGCCAGTGGAAAACTAGCGGGGGGACTCGCAGATACGCAGTATTTT